The TCR beta chain under discussion was sequenced for a study of metastatic and nonmetastatic thyroid tumors. The overall study: The authors compared repertoires across blood and tumor or nodule tissue from malignant and benign thyroid patients. Study findings and constraints: It was reported that TCR beta diversity was significantly higher in malignant thyroid tumors than benign nodules, in blood and tumor.

Not a single patient had been given any form of treatment at any point before undergoing thyroid surgery. The CDR3 extends over 15 amino acids. Looked up from germline, CDR1 is LNHDA and CDR2 is SQIVND (reference sequence). Deletions cut 3 bases from V and 3 bases from J, with 14 bases between. The table lists this clone with many counts. Its specificity is not known. Original analysis: In papillary thyroid cancer, a distant-metastasis classifier was built using CDR3 differences across clinicopathological groups. TCRdb re-called clones via MiXCR from the PCR reads. TCRdb assigned the V and J calls; the authors' analysis was not used. The table has some 37,000 clones, under 25% seen once.

This receptor was identified in a female donor with papillary thyroid cancer or a benign thyroid nodule (not recorded which). Some clones in this sample may be carry-over from other donors' samples. The genes are TRBV19 and TRBJ1-1; tentatively, D is TRBD1 (5 bases). Sequences were obtained from blood. This chain's CDR3 is CASSMDGTDYTEAFF. Here the CDR3 DNA reads TGTGCCAGTAGTATGGATGGGACGGACTACACTGAAGCTTTCTTT.